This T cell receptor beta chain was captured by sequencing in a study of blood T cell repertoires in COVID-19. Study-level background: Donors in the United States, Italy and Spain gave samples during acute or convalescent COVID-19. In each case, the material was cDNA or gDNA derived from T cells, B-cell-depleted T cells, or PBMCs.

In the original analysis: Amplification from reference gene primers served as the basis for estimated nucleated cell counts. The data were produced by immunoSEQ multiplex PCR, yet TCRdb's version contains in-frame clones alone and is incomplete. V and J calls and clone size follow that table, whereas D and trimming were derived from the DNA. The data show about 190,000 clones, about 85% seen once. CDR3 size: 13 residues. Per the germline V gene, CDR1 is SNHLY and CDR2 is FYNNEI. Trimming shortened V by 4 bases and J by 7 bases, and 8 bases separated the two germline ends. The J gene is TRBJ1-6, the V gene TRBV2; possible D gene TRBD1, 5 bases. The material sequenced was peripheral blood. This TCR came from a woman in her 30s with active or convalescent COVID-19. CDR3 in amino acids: CASSGRENSPLHF. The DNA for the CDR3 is TGTGCCAGCAGTGGCAGGGAAAATTCACCCCTCCACTTT.